The T cell receptor beta chain under discussion was sequenced for a study of glioma-infiltrating T cells. This clonotype appeared a few times. Using RNA template, CDR3s of TCR alpha and beta were amplified with iRepertoire arm-PCR. One-step reverse transcription and amplification started from around 100-400 ng of tissue mRNA or PBMC total RNA. TCRdb independently ran MiXCR on the multiplex PCR reads; one entry per CDR3 protein. The table records some 150,000 distinct CDR3 sequences, around 40% of them present only once. CDR3 length: 13 amino acids. The V and J ends lost 1 base and 5 bases respectively, with 12 bases between them. Germline CDR1 DFQATT, CDR2 SNEGSKA (reference sequence).

This TCR came from a human donor with low-grade glioma or glioblastoma, undergoing nonglioma brain surgery, or in good health (not recorded which). The chain carries TRBV20-1 and TRBJ2-7; D gene ambiguous. The sequenced material came from glioma tissue, nonneoplastic brain tissue, or PBMCs (not recorded which). This CDR3 is CSARAPGVHEQYF. The CDR3, as DNA: TGCAGTGCTAGAGCCCCCGGTGTGCACGAGCAGTACTTC.